Shown below are 9 T cell receptor beta chains from a single sample sequenced in a study of cytomegalovirus exposure and HLA in healthy donors. PCR employed 60 Vbeta and 13 Jbeta primers. The method was immunoSEQ multiplex PCR; TCRdb's version includes in-frame clones alone and lacks a portion of them. The repertoire holds around 150,000 clones, with roughly three quarters as singletons. Sequencing was performed on PBMCs. The source is a human donor in good health.

The chain has TRBV19 and TRBJ1-5, with 10 bases fitting TRBD1. This CDR3 contains 15 residues. The V segment lost 9 bases and the J segment 6 bases; nucleotides outside the gene matches: 11. From germline, CDR1 is LNHDA and CDR2 SQIVND (reference sequence). The CDR3 region has the DNA TGTGCCAGCCACCGGGGACAGGGGTCGAGTCAGCCCCAGCATTTT. Translated, it gives CASHRGQGSSQPQHF.

V gene TRBV27 combines with J gene TRBJ2-3, with 8 bases fitting TRBD2. This CDR3 is built from 15 residues. The ends lost 11 bases at V and 1 base at J; junction bases unmatched: 11. CDR1 is MNHEY, CDR2 SMNVEV, per germline (reference sequence). The CDR3, as DNA: TGTGCCCTCGGGACTAGGGGAAGTGGCACAGATACGCAGTATTTT. Residues: CALGTRGSGTDTQYF.

This chain links TRBV7-6 with TRBJ2-1, with 12 bases lining up with TRBD2. The CDR3 is made up of 18 amino acids. The V gene's germline CDR1 is SGHVS and CDR2 FNYEAQ. J gave up 6 bases and V 5 bases, and 14 bases lay outside the gene matches. The CDR3 DNA reads TGTGCCAGCAGCCTCACTGTTAGACTAGCGGGGGCATCCAATGAGCAGTTCTTC. Its translation: CASSLTVRLAGASNEQFF.

V and J are TRBV2 and TRBJ2-7, with TRBD2 matching over 7 bases. This CDR3 is built from 14 residues. V lost 6 bases, J lost 2 bases, and 7 bases stayed unmatched. Germline V CDR1 and CDR2: SNHLY, FYNNEI. The CDR3 DNA reads TGTGCCAGCAGACTTGGACTAGAAACCTACGAGCAGTACTTC. Its translation: CASRLGLETYEQYF.

This clone was detected a few times. J is TRBJ1-1 and V is TRBV6-5; no definite D call. The CDR3 loop spans 16 amino acids. The germline V gene has CDR1 MNHEY and CDR2 SVGAGI. V was clipped by 2 bases and J by 2 bases, with 15 bases between them. CDR3 sequence: CASSYLNRGSNTEAFF. The DNA for the CDR3 is TGTGCCAGCAGTTACCTTAACCGGGGATCAAACACTGAAGCTTTCTTT.

This chain uses TRBV5-6 with TRBJ2-7; 8 bases align to TRBD1. In germline, CDR1 is SGHDT, CDR2 YYEEEE. There are 14 residues in the CDR3. The ends lost 2 bases at V and 0 bases at J; junction bases unmatched: 1. The DNA for the CDR3 is TGTGCCAGCAGCTTCACAGGGGGCTCCTACGAGCAGTACTTC. It is translated as CASSFTGGSYEQYF.

V is TRBV6-5 and J is TRBJ2-1; 7 bases fit TRBD2. J was trimmed by 1 base and V by 4 bases; bases with no gene match: 7. CDR3 length: 16 amino acids. Germline CDR1 and CDR2: MNHEY and SVGAGI. The CDR3, as DNA: TGTGCCAGCAGTTCGAGCGGAGCGGGGTCCTACAATGAGCAGTTCTTC. Amino acid sequence: CASSSSGAGSYNEQFF.

The gene calls are TRBV19 and TRBJ2-2; 10 bases map to TRBD2. V was pared by 8 bases and J by 7 bases, with 13 bases of the junction left unmatched. Germline lookup yields CDR1 LNHDA and CDR2 SQIVND (reference sequence). This CDR3 contains 16 residues. CDR3 protein: CASFGLAGETVGELFF. The CDR3 DNA reads as TGTGCCAGTTTCGGTCTAGCGGGAGAAACAGTCGGGGAGCTGTTTTTT. The full variable domain, in which reference TRBV19 and TRBJ2-2 provide the parts outside the CDR3, is DGGITQSPKYLFRKEGQNVTLSCEQNLNHDAMYWYRQDPGQGLRLIYYSQIVNDFQKGDIAEGYSVSREKKESFPLTVTSAQKNPTAFYLCASFGLAGETVGELFFGEGSRLTVL.

This clone came up a few times. The chain couples TRBV5-6 to TRBJ1-3; TRBD1 matches 7 bases. Germline V gene sequence: CDR1 SGHDT, CDR2 YYEEEE. The J segment lost 2 bases and the V segment lost 3 bases, leaving 8 bases of the junction unmatched. The CDR3 has 16 amino acids. CDR3 protein: CASSYPTGVAGNTIYF. DNA for the CDR3: TGTGCCAGCAGCTATCCAACAGGGGTTGCTGGAAACACCATATATTTT.